This TCR beta chain was obtained from a study of T cell changes during pregnancy in multiple sclerosis. Clones were read by immunoSEQ multiplex PCR, and TCRdb kept only the in-frame ones, dropping some. The top ten clones hold under 4.5% of a sample with tens of thousands of clones, about 94% of them seen once. The sequence was obtained from a female donor with multiple sclerosis, enrolled in a pregnancy study. This specimen consisted of CD8+ T cells from peripheral blood mononuclear cells, obtained after pregnancy.

The CDR3 region is CASSQLTGQRPEQYF. Written as DNA, the CDR3 is TGTGCCAGCAGCCAACTGACAGGGCAACGTCCCGAGCAGTACTTC. The chain carries TRBV4-2 and TRBJ2-7, with 7 bases that match TRBD1. The junction had 10 bases not matched to a gene; V was cut back by 2 bases and J by 6 bases. The CDR3 extends over 15 amino acids. Germline CDR1 and CDR2: LGHNA and YNFKEQ.